The text below deals with one T cell receptor beta chain. As yet, its antigen is unknown. Regions amplified from RNA transcripts were the TCR beta CDR3 regions. The HTBI primer set served for first-round RT-PCR of the TCR CDR3. TCRdb used MiXCR to reprocess the multiplex PCR reads, holding one entry per CDR3 protein. The sample holds a few hundred thousand distinct CDR3 sequences, approximately 14% seen once. This sample was taken from a study of T cells in Graves' hyperthyroidism and ophthalmopathy. For the study at large: Before any treatment, at initial diagnosis, peripheral blood was collected. Study-level points and caveats: A median about 6 months before onset, the model predicted ophthalmopathy.

A NOSPECS grade of at least 4, a Clinical Activity Score of at least 3 and duration under 3 months were recorded in ophthalmopathy patients. Germline V gene lookup returns CDR1 SGHTA and CDR2 FQGTGA. The CDR3 runs 12 residues. The V end lost 5 bases, the J end lost 6 bases, and 11 bases lay between the germline ends. This rearrangement joins TRBV7-3 to TRBJ2-7, with no clear D. This receptor was taken from a woman in her sixties with Graves' ophthalmopathy. The specimen sequenced was blood. The CDR3 coding sequence is TGTGCCAGCAGCACCCCAGGTTTCGAGCAGTACTTC. It translates to CASSTPGFEQYF.